A single T cell receptor beta chain is shown here with its context. Its antigen target is currently unknown. Per-base qualities were not stored, and no clone one base away is much larger. V is pared back by 5 bases and J by 7 bases, with 11 bases lying between the germline termini. Via the germline V gene (reference sequence), CDR1 is LGHDT and CDR2 YNNKEL. Taken from cysteine to phenylalanine, the CDR3 has 13 residues. Only the CDR3 DNA stays, 39 bases, in frame from base 1. The sample originates from a study of blood T cell repertoires in COVID-19 (dated by TCRdb to 2018 to 2021). Background for the entire study: Samples from collaborators originated in the United States, Italy and Spain and spanned both the acute and convalescent phases of COVID-19. The prospective study material was composed of cDNA or gDNA derived from T cells, B-cell-depleted T cells, or PBMCs. The dataset comprised deeply sampled blood TCRbeta repertoires from subjects exposed to, actively infected with, or recovered from COVID-19. A freely available public database, intended as a resource for researchers studying the immune response to SARS-CoV-2, is where the repertoires were released. Samples came from the ongoing ImmuneRACE study (first 160 participants) plus 1,254 subjects from 6 global collaborators. A de-identified subject ID, COVID-19 status, age in years and sex were almost always included in the sample metadata. Where available, HLA class I and class II types were taken from metadata supplied by the sample provider and were not determined by assay-based typing.

TCRbeta CDR3 regions were amplified from genomic DNA using the immunoSEQ Assay, a bias-controlled multiplex PCR. Turning to the authors' computational methods: The number of nucleated cells in each sample was estimated from the amplification of reference gene primers within the assay. To quantify the absolute abundance of each unique TCRbeta CDR3 rearrangement, sequence reads were collapsed and filtered. For each sample, productive Simpson clonality was calculated as the square root of Simpson's diversity index over productive rearrangements. TCRdb obtained this table from immuneACCESS and retained in-frame rearrangements with V and J assigned. These tables miss some clones; where compared with another copy, unresolved V genes account for less than half of the shortfall, and the remainder is unexplained. The V and J calls and clone size are taken from that table; D and trimming were inferred from the DNA. This sample is represented by 200,000 to 250,000 clones; around 81% of them were singletons. Clones ranked in the top ten supply around 2.7% of the sample.

Beyond this particular receptor, the publication reports: Clinical and demographic metadata were provided uncurated, with the amount varying by source and participant.

A second Seattle source provided samples from volunteer blood donors who had recovered from COVID-19. Whole blood was collected in K2EDTA tubes by collaborating institutions according to the institutions' own protocols. Collaborator samples were shipped for TCRbeta analysis as frozen whole blood, isolated PBMCs, or DNA extracted from either sample type. The sample comprised peripheral blood. The chain links TRBV3-1 (or the pseudogene TRBV3-2) with TRBJ2-2; 6 matching bases give a weak D call of TRBD2. The TCR originated in a woman aged 25 to 45 who had recovered from COVID-19. The DNA sequence follows: TGTGCCAGCAGCGGGACTTCGCGCGGGGAGCTGTTTTTT. It is translated as CASSGTSRGELFF.